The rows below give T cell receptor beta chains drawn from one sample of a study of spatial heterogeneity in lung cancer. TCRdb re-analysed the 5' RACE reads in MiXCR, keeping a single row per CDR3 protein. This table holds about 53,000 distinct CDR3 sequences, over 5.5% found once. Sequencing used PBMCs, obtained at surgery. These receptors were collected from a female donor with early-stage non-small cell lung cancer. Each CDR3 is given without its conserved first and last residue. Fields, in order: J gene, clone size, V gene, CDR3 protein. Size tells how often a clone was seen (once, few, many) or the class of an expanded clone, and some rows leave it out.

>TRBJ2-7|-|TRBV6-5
ASSYFLRPYEQY
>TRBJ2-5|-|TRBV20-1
SAPKRGAETQY
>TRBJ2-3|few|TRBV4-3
ASSQDWKDTQY
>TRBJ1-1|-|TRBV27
ASSLGTNTEAF
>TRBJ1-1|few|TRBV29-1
SHPGTEAF
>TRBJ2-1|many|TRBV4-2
ASSQEVAGVYNEQF
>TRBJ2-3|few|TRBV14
ASSQGTVDTQY
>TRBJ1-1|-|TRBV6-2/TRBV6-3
ASRTGSTEAF
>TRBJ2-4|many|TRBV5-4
ASSLDLAKNIQY
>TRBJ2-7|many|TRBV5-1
ASSLITGTNKDEQY
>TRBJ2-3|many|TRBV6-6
ASSTQDTQY
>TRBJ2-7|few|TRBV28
ASSSHSGGTREQY
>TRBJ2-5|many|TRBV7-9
ASSLAVTSGGQETQY
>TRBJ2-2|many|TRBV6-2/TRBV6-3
ASSYSIYRSGELF
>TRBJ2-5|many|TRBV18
ASSPLGQQETQY
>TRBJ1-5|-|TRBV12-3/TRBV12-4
ASSLSRYQPQH
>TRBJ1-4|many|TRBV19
ASSPRGTADEKLF
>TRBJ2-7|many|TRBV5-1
ASSGEPFGAEQY
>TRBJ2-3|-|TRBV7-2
ASSLGALSTDTQY
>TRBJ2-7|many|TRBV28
ASSLRRYEQY
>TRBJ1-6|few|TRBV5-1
ASSFGQTDYSPLH
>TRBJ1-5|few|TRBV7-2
ASSQGSAINQPQH
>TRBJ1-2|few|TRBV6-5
ASSSTGRGGYT
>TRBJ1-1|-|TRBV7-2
ASSLWGSSEAF
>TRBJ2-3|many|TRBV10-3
AISDPPPGEDTQY
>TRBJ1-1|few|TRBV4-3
ASSQDTLRENTEAF